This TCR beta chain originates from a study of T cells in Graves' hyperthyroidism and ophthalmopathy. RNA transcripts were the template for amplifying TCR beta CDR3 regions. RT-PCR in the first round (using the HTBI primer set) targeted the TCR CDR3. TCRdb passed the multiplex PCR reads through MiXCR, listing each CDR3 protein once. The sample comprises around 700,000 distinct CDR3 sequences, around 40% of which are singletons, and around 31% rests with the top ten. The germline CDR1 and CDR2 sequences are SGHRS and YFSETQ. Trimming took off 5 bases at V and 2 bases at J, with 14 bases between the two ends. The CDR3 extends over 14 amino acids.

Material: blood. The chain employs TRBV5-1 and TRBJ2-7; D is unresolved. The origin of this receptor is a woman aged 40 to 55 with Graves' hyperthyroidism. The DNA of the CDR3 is TGCGCCAGCAGTCATGGCCGGAACACCTACGAGCAGTACGTC. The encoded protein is CASSHGRNTYEQYV.